Included here is one T cell receptor (beta chain) sequence, with context. Its specificity is not known. Together with a sample-barcoded 5' primer, a J-beta primer mix was included in a second PCR lasting roughly 6 to 12 cycles. Each cDNA molecule carried a tag from a template-switch adaptor that contained 12 random nucleotides. TCRdb re-derived calls from the 5' RACE reads in MiXCR, one entry per CDR3 protein. The sample has 1.5 million to 2 million distinct CDR3 sequences; roughly 52% are singletons. V was clipped by 5 bases and J by 0 bases, with 14 bases between them. CDR3 size: 17 residues. The germline CDR1 and CDR2 sequences are MDHEN and SYDVKM. These data belong to a study of blood T cells in healthy people across ages. Study conclusions and caveats: Not knowing donor CMV status may have confounded expanded clonotype changes. In older individuals, TCR beta diversity per million T cells was lower, falling roughly linearly with age.

The chain employs TRBV28 and TRBJ2-6; TRBD1 is a possible D gene (6 bases). Material for sequencing was blood. The receptor was derived from a woman in her thirties or forties in good health. In DNA form, the CDR3 reads TGTGCCAGCAGTATCCTTCAGGGGATCTCTGGGGCCAACGTCCTGACTTTC. Its protein is CASSILQGISGANVLTF.